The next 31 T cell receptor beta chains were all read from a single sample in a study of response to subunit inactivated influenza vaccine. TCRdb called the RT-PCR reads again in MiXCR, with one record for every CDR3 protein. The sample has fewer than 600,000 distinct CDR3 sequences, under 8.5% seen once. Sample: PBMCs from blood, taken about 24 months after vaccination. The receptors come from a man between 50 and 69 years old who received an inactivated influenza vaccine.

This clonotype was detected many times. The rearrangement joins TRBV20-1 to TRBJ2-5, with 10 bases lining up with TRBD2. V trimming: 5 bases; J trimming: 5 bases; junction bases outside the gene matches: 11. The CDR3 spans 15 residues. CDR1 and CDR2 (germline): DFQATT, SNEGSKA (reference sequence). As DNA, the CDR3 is TGCAGTGCTCCCAAGCGGGGGGGAATTCGGGAGACCCAGTACTTC. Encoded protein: CSAPKRGGIRETQYF.

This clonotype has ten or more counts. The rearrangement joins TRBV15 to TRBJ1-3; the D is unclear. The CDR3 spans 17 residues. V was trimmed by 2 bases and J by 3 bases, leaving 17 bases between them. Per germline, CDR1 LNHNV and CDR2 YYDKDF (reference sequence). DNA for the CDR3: TGTGCCACCAGCAGAACGTTTATGGGGAGTCGTGGAAACACCATATATTTT. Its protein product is CATSRTFMGSRGNTIYF.

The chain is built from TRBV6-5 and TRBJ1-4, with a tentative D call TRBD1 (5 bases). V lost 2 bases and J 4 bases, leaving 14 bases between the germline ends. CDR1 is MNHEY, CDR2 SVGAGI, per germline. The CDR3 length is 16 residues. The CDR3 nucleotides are TGTGCCAGCAGTTACGGGACCCACTCGGATAATGAAAAACTGTTTTTT. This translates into CASSYGTHSDNEKLFF.

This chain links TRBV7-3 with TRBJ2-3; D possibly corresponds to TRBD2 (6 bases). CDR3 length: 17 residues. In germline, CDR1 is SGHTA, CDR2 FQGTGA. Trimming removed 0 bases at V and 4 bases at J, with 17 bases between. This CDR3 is CASSLTFRGTGADTQYF. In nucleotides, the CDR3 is TGTGCCAGCAGCTTAACGTTTCGCGGGACTGGAGCAGATACGCAGTATTTT.

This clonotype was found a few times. CDR3 amino acids: CASSYVFHPGGEAFF. The CDR3 DNA reads TGTGCCAGCAGTTACGTCTTTCATCCGGGCGGTGAAGCTTTCTTT. The J gene is TRBJ1-1, the V gene TRBV6-2 or TRBV6-3; D gene unclear. Germline CDR1 MNHEY, CDR2 SVGEGT. This CDR3 has 15 residues. The V gene lost 2 bases and the J gene lost 7 bases, with 17 bases spanning the gap.

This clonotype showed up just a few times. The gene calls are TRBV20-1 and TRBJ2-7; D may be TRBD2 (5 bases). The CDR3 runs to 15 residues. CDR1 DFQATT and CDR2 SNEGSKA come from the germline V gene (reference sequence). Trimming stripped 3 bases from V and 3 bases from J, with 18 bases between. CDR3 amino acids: CSARRAQSIFYEQYF. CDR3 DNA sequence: TGCAGTGCTAGGAGGGCCCAATCAATTTTCTACGAGCAGTACTTC.

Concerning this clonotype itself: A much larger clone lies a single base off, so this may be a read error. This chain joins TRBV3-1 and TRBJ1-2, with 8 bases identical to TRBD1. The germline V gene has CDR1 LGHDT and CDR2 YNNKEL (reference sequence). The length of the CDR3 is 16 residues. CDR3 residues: CTSSQEIRQGASGYTF. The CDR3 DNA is TGTACCAGCAGCCAAGAAATCCGGCAGGGGGCAAGCGGCTACACCTTC.

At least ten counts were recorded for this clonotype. The CDR3 sequence: CASSSPGQGITDTQYF. In DNA, the CDR3 is TGTGCCAGCAGCTCCCCGGGGCAGGGTATAACAGATACGCAGTATTTT. V usage is TRBV11-2 and J usage is TRBJ2-3; tentatively, D is TRBD1 or TRBD2 (5 bases each). The CDR3 contains 16 residues. From germline, CDR1 is SGHAT and CDR2 FQNNGV. V was clipped by 4 bases and J by 3 bases, with 17 bases between them.

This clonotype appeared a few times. In DNA form, the CDR3 reads TGTGCCAGCTCACCATCTCAGTTTTACAATGAGCAGTTCTTC. It encodes CASSPSQFYNEQFF. The chain is built from TRBV18 and TRBJ2-1; D is uncertain. V was pared by 2 bases and J by 4 bases, with 9 bases between. CDR3 length: 14 residues. Germline CDR1 and CDR2: KGHSH and LQKENI.

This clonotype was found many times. The CDR3 DNA is TGTGCCAGCAGCTTAGAGTCGGGACAGGGCGGCGAAAAACTGTTTTTT. Amino acids: CASSLESGQGGEKLFF. The rearrangement joins TRBV7-9 to TRBJ1-4; 9 positions match TRBD1. The CDR3 consists of 16 residues. With 1 base clipped from V and 8 bases from J, the junction kept 8 bases outside the gene matches. Germline lookup yields CDR1 SEHNR and CDR2 FQNEAQ (reference sequence).

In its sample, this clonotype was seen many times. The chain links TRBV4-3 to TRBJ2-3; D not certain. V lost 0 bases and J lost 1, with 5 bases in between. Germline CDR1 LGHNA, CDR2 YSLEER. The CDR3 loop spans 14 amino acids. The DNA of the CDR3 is TGCGCCAGCAGCCAAGATCGGGGCACAGATACGCAGTATTTT. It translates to CASSQDRGTDTQYF.

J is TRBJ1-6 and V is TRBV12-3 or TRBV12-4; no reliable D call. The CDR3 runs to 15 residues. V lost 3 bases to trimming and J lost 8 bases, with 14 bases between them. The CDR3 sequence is CASSFSTGKDSPLHF. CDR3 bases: TGTGCCAGCAGTTTCTCGACGGGGAAAGATTCACCCCTCCACTTT.

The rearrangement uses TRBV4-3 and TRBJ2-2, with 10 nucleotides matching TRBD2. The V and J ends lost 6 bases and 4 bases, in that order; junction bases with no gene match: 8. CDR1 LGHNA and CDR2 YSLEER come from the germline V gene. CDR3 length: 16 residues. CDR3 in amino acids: CASSPFLAGVTGELFF. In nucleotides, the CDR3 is TGCGCCAGCAGTCCATTTCTAGCGGGAGTCACCGGGGAGCTGTTTTTT.

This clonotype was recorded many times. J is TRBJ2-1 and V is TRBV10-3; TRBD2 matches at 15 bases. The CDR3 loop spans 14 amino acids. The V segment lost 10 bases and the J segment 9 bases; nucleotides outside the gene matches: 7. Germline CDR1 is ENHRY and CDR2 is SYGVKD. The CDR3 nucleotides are TGTGCCACCCGGACTAGCGGGGGGGTCAGTGAGCAGTTCTTC. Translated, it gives CATRTSGGVSEQFF.

CDR3 amino acids: CAIRGQGNQPQHF. CDR3 nucleotide sequence: TGTGCCATCAGGGGACAGGGGAATCAGCCCCAGCATTTT. V gene TRBV10-3 combines with J gene TRBJ1-5; TRBD1 agrees at 10 bases. Germline trimming cut 6 bases from V and 4 bases from J; bases unmatched to any gene: 0. Germline CDR1 and CDR2: ENHRY and SYGVKD. The CDR3 length is 13 residues.

As DNA, the CDR3 is TGCAGCGTCTTCGTCCAGGGGCCGCGAGAGACCCAGTACTTC. This encodes CSVFVQGPRETQYF. J is TRBJ2-5 and V is TRBV29-1; D may be TRBD1 (6 bases). Germline V gene data show CDR1 as SQVTM and CDR2 as ANQGSEA. The V end was cut by 6 bases, the J end by 4 bases, with 18 bases between. The CDR3 is 14 residues long.

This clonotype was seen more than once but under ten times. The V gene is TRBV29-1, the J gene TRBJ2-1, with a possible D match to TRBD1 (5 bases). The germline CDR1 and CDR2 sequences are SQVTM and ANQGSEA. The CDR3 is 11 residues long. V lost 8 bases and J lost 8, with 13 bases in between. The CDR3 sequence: CSNIQGHEQFF. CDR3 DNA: TGCAGCAACATCCAGGGTCATGAGCAGTTCTTC.

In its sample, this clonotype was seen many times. CDR3 loop: CASSLQGAIEDEQYF. CDR3 DNA: TGCGCCAGCAGCTTACAAGGGGCGATAGAGGACGAGCAGTACTTC. V usage is TRBV5-1 and J usage is TRBJ2-7; D is possibly TRBD1 (5 bases). The germline CDR1 and CDR2 sequences are SGHRS and YFSETQ. The CDR3 length is 15 residues. Trimming removed 2 bases at V and 5 bases at J, with 17 bases between.

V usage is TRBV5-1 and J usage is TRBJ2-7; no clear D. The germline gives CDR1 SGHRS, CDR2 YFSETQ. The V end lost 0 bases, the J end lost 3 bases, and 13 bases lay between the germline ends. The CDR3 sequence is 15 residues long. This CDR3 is CASSLAGFDVYEQYF. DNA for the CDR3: TGCGCCAGCAGCTTGGCGGGCTTTGACGTCTACGAGCAGTACTTC.

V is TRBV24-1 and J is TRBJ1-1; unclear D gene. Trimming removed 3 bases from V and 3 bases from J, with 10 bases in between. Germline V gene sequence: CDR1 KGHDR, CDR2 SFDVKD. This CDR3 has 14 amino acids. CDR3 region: CATSDSGRHTEAFF. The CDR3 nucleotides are TGTGCCACCAGTGATAGCGGACGGCACACTGAAGCTTTCTTT.

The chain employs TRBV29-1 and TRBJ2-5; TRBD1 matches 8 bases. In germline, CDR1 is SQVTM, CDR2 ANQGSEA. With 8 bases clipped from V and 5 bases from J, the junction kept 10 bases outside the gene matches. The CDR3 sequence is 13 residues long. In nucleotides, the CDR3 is TGCAGCACTGACAGGGGTCGAGGCGAGACCCAGTACTTC. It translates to CSTDRGRGETQYF.

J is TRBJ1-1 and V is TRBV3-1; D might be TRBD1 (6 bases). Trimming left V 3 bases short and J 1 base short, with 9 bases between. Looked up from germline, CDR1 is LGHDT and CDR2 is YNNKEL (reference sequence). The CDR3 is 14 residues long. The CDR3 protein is CASSQSDRNTEAFF. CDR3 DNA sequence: TGTGCCAGCAGCCAGTCGGACAGGAACACTGAAGCTTTCTTT. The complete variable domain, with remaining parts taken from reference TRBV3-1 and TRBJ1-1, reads DTAVSQTPKYLVTQMGNDKSIKCEQNLGHDTMYWYKQDSKKFLKIMFSYNNKELIINETVPNRFSPKSPDKAHLNLHINSLELGDSAVYFCASSQSDRNTEAFFGQGTRLTVV.

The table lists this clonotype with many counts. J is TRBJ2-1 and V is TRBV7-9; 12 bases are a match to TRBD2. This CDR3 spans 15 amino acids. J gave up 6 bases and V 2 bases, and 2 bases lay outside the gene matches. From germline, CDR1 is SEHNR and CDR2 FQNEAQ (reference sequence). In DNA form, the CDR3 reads TGTGCCAGCAGCTTAACTAGCGGGGGGTTCAATGAGCAGTTCTTC. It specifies CASSLTSGGFNEQFF.

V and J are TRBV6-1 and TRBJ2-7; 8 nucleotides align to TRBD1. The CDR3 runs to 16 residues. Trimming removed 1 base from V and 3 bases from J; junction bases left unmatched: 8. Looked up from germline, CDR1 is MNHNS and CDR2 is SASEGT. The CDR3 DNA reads TGTGCCAGCAGTGAAGGACAGGGGATCAGAGTCTACGAGCAGTACTTC. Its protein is CASSEGQGIRVYEQYF.

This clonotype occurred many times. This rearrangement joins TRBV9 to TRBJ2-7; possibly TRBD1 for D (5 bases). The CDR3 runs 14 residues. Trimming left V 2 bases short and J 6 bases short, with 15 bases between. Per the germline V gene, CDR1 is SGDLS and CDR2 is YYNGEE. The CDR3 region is CASSVGNIQGEQYF. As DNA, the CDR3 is TGTGCCAGCAGCGTGGGCAATATCCAGGGCGAGCAGTACTTC.

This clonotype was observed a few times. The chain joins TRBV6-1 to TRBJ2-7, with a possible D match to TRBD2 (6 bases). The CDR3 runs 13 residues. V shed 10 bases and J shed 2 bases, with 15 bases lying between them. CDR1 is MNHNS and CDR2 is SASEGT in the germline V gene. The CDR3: CATRVGGPYEQYF. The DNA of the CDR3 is TGTGCCACCCGGGTCGGGGGACCCTACGAGCAGTACTTC.

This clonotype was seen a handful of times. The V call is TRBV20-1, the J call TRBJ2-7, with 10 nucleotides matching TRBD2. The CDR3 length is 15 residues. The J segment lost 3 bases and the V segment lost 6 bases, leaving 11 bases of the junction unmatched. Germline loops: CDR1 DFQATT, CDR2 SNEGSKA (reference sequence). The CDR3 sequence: CSAPPSGRAFYEQYF. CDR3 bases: TGCAGTGCCCCCCCCAGCGGGAGGGCCTTCTACGAGCAGTACTTC.

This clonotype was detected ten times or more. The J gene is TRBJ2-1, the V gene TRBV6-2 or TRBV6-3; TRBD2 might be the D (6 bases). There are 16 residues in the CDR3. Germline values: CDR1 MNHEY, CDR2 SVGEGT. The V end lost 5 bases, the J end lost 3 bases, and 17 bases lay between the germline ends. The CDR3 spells CASSPAMAGSYNEQFF. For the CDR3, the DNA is TGTGCCAGCAGTCCCGCAATGGCGGGGAGCTACAATGAGCAGTTCTTC.

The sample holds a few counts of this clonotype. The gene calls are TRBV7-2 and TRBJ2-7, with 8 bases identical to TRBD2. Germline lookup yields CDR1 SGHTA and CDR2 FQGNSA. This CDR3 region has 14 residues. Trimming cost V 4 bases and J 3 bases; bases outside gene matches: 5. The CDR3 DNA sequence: TGTGCCAGCAGCTCGTCAGCGGGAGACTACGAGCAGTACTTC. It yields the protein CASSSSAGDYEQYF.

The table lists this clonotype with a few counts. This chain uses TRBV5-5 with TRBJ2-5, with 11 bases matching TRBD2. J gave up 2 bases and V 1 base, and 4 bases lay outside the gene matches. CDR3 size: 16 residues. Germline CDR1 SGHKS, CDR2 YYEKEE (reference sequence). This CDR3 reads CASSLLAGGPQETQYF. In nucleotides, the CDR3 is TGTGCCAGCAGCTTGCTAGCGGGGGGCCCGCAAGAGACCCAGTACTTC.

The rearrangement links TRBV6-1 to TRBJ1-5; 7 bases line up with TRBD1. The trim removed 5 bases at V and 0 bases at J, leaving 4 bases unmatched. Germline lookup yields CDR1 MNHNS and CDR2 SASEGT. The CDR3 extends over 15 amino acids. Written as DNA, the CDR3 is TGTGCCAGCAGTACAGGGGCCTATAGCAATCAGCCCCAGCATTTT. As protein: CASSTGAYSNQPQHF.